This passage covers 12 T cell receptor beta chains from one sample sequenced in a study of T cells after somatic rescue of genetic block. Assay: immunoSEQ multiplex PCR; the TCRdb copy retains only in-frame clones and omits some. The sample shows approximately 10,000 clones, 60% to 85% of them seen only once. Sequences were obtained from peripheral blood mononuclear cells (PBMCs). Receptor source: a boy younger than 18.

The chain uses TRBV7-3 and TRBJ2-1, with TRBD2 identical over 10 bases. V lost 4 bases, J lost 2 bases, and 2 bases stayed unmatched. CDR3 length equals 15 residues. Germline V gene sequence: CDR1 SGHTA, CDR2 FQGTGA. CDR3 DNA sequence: TGTGCCAGCAGCTGGACTAGCGGCCCCTACAATGAGCAGTTCTTC. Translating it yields CASSWTSGPYNEQFF.

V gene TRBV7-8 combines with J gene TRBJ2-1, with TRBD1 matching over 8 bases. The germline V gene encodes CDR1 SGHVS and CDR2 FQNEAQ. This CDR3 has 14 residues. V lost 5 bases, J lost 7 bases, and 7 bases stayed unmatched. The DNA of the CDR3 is TGTGCCAGCAGCCCCCGGGACAGGAGAAATGAGCAGTTCTTC. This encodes CASSPRDRRNEQFF.

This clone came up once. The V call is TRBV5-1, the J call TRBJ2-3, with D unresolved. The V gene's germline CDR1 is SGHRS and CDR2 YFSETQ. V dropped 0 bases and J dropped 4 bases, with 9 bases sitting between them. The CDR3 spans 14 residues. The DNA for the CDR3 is TGCGCCAGCAGCTTGGAACCATGGGCAGATACGCAGTATTTT. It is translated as CASSLEPWADTQYF.

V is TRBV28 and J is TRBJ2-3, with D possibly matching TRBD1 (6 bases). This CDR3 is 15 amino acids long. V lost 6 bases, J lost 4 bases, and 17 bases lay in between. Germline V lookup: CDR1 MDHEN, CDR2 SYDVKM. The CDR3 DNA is TGTGCCAGCAGCTCAATGCCCAGGGGTCCAGATACGCAGTATTTT. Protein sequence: CASSSMPRGPDTQYF.

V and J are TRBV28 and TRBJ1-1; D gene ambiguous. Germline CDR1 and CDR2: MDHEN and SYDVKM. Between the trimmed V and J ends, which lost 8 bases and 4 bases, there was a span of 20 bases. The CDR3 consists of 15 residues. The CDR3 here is CASFSGVGVLTEAFF. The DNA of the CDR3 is TGTGCCAGCTTTAGTGGGGTCGGGGTACTCACTGAAGCTTTCTTT.

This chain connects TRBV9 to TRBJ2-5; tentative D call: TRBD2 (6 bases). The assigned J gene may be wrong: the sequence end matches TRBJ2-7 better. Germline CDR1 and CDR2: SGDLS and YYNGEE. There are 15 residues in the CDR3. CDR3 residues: CASSVEGREENEQYF. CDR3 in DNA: TGTGCCAGCAGCGTAGAAGGCAGGGAGGAGAACGAGCAGTACTTC.

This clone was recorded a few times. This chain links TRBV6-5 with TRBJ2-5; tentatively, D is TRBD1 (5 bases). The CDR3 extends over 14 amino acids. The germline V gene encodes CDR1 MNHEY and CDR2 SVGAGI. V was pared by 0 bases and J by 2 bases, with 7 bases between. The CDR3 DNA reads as TGTGCCAGCAGTTACTCGGGGCGGCAAGAGACCCAGTACTTC. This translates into CASSYSGRQETQYF.

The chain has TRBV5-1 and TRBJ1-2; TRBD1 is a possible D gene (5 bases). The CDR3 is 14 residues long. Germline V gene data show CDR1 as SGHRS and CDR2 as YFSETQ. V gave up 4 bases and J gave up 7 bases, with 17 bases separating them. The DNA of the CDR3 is TGCGCCAGCAGCCCCCTCCCCGGGACGACTGGCTACACCTTC. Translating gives CASSPLPGTTGYTF.

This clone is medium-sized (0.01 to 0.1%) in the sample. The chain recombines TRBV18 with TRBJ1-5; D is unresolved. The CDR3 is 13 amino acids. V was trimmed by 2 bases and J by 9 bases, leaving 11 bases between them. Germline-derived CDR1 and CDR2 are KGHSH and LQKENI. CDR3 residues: CASSPGSLGPQHF. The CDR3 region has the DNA TGTGCCAGCTCACCAGGGAGCCTCGGGCCCCAGCATTTT.

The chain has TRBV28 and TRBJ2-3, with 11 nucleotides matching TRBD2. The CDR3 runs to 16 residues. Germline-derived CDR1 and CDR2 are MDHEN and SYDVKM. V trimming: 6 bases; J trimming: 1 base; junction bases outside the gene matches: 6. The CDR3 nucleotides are TGTGCCAGCAGCCCAACTAGCGGGAGTGGCACAGATACGCAGTATTTT. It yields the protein CASSPTSGSGTDTQYF. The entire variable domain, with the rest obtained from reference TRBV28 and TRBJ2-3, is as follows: DVKVTQSSRYLVKRTGEKVFLECVQDMDHENMFWYRQDPGLGLRLIYFSYDVKMKEKGDIPEGYSVSREKKERFSLILESASTNQTSMYLCASSPTSGSGTDTQYFGPGTRLTVL.

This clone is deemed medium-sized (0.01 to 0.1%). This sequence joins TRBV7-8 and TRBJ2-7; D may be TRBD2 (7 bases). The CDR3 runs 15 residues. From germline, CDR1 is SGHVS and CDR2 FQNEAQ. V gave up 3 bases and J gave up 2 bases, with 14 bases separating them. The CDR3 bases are TGTGCCAGCAGCTTGGCGGGGGCCTTAACCTACGAGCAGTACTTC. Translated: CASSLAGALTYEQYF. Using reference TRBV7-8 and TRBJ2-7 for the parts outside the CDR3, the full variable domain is GAGVSQSPRYKVAKRGQDVALRCDPISGHVSLFWYQQALGQGPEFLTYFQNEAQLDKSGLPSDRFFAERPEGSVSTLKIQRTQQEDSAVYLCASSLAGALTYEQYFGPGTRLTVT.

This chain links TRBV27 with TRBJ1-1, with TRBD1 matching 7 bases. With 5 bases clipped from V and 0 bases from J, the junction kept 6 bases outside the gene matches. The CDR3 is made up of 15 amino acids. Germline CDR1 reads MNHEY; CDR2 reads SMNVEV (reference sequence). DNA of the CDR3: TGTGCCAGCAGTGCCCGACAGGGCCTGAACACTGAAGCTTTCTTT. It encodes CASSARQGLNTEAFF.